Presented here are 2 T cell receptor beta chains from one specimen sequenced in a study of OX40 agonist ivuxolimab in advanced cancers. Generated by immunoSEQ multiplex PCR, the TCRdb table keeps only in-frame clones and is missing some. The data contain roughly 70,000 clones, more than 70% of them singletons. Sequenced here: CD4+ or CD8+ T cells sorted from blood, sampled in a trial of the OX40 agonist ivuxolimab. The origin of the receptors is an adult with an advanced solid tumor such as melanoma, head and neck, liver or kidney cancer.

This chain uses TRBV19 with TRBJ2-3; D unclear. Germline lookup yields CDR1 LNHDA and CDR2 SQIVND (reference sequence). The CDR3 is 15 residues long. Trimming took off 0 bases at V and 1 base at J, with 8 bases between the two ends. The CDR3 sequence is CASSIDLLGTDTQYF. The CDR3 region has the DNA TGTGCCAGTAGTATAGATCTATTGGGCACAGATACGCAGTATTTT. The complete variable domain, with remaining parts taken from reference TRBV19 and TRBJ2-3, reads DGGITQSPKYLFRKEGQNVTLSCEQNLNHDAMYWYRQDPGQGLRLIYYSQIVNDFQKGDIAEGYSVSREKKESFPLTVTSAQKNPTAFYLCASSIDLLGTDTQYFGPGTRLTVL.

This clone was picked up a small number of times. CDR3 sequence: CASSLMGDNEQFF. CDR3 sequence (DNA): TGTGCCAGCAGCTTAATGGGGGACAATGAGCAGTTCTTC. The genes are TRBV7-2 and TRBJ2-1, with D perhaps being TRBD1 or TRBD2 (5 bases each). The CDR3 runs to 13 residues. Germline CDR1 SGHTA, CDR2 FQGNSA. The germline V and J ends were trimmed by 2 bases and 5 bases, with 7 bases remaining between them.